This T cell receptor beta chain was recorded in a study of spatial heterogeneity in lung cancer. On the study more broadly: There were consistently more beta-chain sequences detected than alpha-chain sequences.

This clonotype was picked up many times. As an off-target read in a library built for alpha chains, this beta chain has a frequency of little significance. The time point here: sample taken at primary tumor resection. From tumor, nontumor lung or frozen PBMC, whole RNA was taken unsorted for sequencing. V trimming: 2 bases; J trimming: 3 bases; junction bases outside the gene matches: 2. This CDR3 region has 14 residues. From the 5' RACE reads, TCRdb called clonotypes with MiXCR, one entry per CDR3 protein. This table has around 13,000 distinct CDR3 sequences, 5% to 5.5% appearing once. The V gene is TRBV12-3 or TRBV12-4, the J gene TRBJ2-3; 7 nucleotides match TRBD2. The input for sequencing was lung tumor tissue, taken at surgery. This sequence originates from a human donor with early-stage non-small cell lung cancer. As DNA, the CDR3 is TGTGCCAGCAGTTTATTTAGCGGGACAGATACGCAGTATTTT. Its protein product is CASSLFSGTDTQYF.